This T cell receptor (beta chain) emerged from a study of T cells after yellow fever vaccination. Study observations and caveats: Within FACS-sorted repertoires, abundant clonotypes contaminating from the bulk population could be present.

From the 5' RACE reads, TCRdb called clonotypes with MiXCR, one entry per CDR3 protein. The sample consists of around 590,000 distinct CDR3 sequences, 9% to 15% of them appearing once. Per the germline V gene, CDR1 is MNHEY and CDR2 is SMNVEV (reference sequence). J was trimmed by 6 bases and V by 5 bases; bases with no gene match: 11. The CDR3 has 15 amino acids. There are a few counts of this clonotype. The antigen is undetermined. Here the sequenced sample was PBMCs, taken on the day of the yellow fever booster vaccination. The clonotype was recovered from a man aged 30 to 45 who received the YFV17D yellow fever vaccine. The J gene is TRBJ2-3, the V gene TRBV27; TRBD2 matches at 7 bases. CDR3 amino acids: CASSQVGEGLDTQYF. DNA for the CDR3: TGTGCCAGCAGTCAGGTGGGGGAGGGGCTGGATACGCAGTATTTT.